A single sample is the source of the 21 T cell receptor beta chains below, sequenced in a study of radiation and T cells in renal cell carcinoma. The time point denotes: blood 2 weeks post-SBRT. This sample's treatment: 15 Gy SBRT to primary tumor, nephrectomy 4 weeks later. The data were produced by immunoSEQ multiplex PCR, yet TCRdb's version contains in-frame clones alone and is incomplete. The sample contains over 60,000 clones, around three quarters of which appear only once. Sample: blood, taken from a patient whose treatment included radiotherapy and nephrectomy. The receptors here all came from a man aged 55-75 years with renal cell carcinoma.

The chain combines TRBV9 with TRBJ2-2; D perhaps matches TRBD1 (6 bases). Trimming pared 0 bases from V and 7 bases from J, leaving 13 bases between. Looked up from germline, CDR1 is SGDLS and CDR2 is YYNGEE. This CDR3 contains 15 residues. CDR3 residues: CASSVVAGVSGELFF. In DNA form, the CDR3 reads TGTGCCAGCAGCGTAGTGGCAGGGGTTAGCGGGGAGCTGTTTTTT. Filled out from reference TRBV9 and TRBJ2-2, the complete variable domain reads DSGVTQTPKHLITATGQRVTLRCSPRSGDLSVYWYQQSLDQGLQFLIQYYNGEERAKGNILERFSAQQFPDLHSELNLSSLELGDSALYFCASSVVAGVSGELFFGEGSRLTVL.

The chain combines TRBV7-8 with TRBJ2-5; D is uncertain. This CDR3 is built from 14 residues. V dropped 5 bases and J dropped 1 base, with 11 bases sitting between them. CDR1 SGHVS and CDR2 FQNEAQ come from the germline V gene. The CDR3 spells CASSHDLIQETQYF. In DNA, the CDR3 is TGTGCCAGCAGCCATGACCTAATCCAAGAGACCCAGTACTTC.

The chain recombines TRBV11-1 with TRBJ1-1, with TRBD1 matching 8 bases. Germline CDR1 reads SGHAT; CDR2 reads FQDESV (reference sequence). The V segment lost 1 base and the J segment 0 bases; nucleotides outside the gene matches: 13. The CDR3 length is 19 residues. CDR3 bases: TGTGCCAGCAGCTTAGGCCAGGGGGCGCTCGGGTTGATGAACACTGAAGCTTTCTTT. It specifies CASSLGQGALGLMNTEAFF.

The chain joins TRBV6-4 to TRBJ2-3, with a tentative D call TRBD1 (5 bases). V was trimmed by 0 bases and J by 3 bases, leaving 10 bases between them. The CDR3 sequence is 15 residues long. Looked up from germline, CDR1 is MRHNA and CDR2 is SNTAGT. CDR3 loop: CASSDSWGRTDTQYF. CDR3 DNA sequence: TGTGCCAGCAGTGACTCCTGGGGCCGAACAGATACGCAGTATTTT.

The chain links TRBV5-1 to TRBJ2-4, with D possibly TRBD1 on 6 matching bases. Germline values: CDR1 SGHRS, CDR2 YFSETQ. V lost 4 bases and J lost 7, with 12 bases in between. The CDR3 covers 13 residues. CDR3 nucleotide sequence: TGCGCCAGCAGCCGCCCAGGGGTTAACATTCAGTACTTC. It specifies CASSRPGVNIQYF.

The chain is built from TRBV30 and TRBJ2-5; TRBD1 or TRBD2 may be the D gene (5 bases each). Germline lookup yields CDR1 GTSNPN and CDR2 SVGIG (reference sequence). V was pared by 8 bases and J by 11 bases, with 21 bases between. This CDR3 comprises 12 residues. Here the CDR3 DNA reads TGTGCCGGTCCGGGACGGATGGGGGAGCAGTACTTC. Encoded protein: CAGPGRMGEQYF.

The chain joins TRBV13 to TRBJ2-3, with 9 bases matching TRBD1. The germline CDR1 and CDR2 sequences are PRHDT and FYEKMQ (reference sequence). J gave up 4 bases and V 2 bases, and 7 bases lay outside the gene matches. The CDR3 has 16 residues. CDR3: CASSLYRGLGADTQYF. CDR3 coding DNA: TGTGCCAGCAGCTTATACAGGGGGCTCGGCGCAGATACGCAGTATTTT. Full variable domain (missing parts from reference TRBV13 and TRBJ2-3): AAGVIQSPRHLIKEKRETATLKCYPIPRHDTVYWYQQGPGQDPQFLISFYEKMQSDKGSIPDRFSAQQFSDYHSELNMSSLELGDSALYFCASSLYRGLGADTQYFGPGTRLTVL.

This chain joins TRBV2 and TRBJ2-5; 11 bases map to TRBD2. Germline loops: CDR1 SNHLY, CDR2 FYNNEI. This CDR3 region has 16 residues. Germline trimming cut 2 bases from V and 1 base from J; bases unmatched to any gene: 3. The CDR3 nucleotides are TGTGCCAGCAGTGAAAACACTAGCGGGGGCCAAGAGACCCAGTACTTC. This sequence encodes CASSENTSGGQETQYF.

V is TRBV10-1 and J is TRBJ2-1; 7 bases are shared with TRBD2. Germline V gene data show CDR1 as WNHNN and CDR2 as SYGVQD (reference sequence). CDR3 length: 15 residues. Unmatched junction bases numbered 12, after V lost 6 bases and J lost 7 bases. The CDR3 spells CASSGKASGFNEQFF. CDR3 DNA: TGCGCCAGCAGCGGGAAGGCTAGCGGATTTAATGAGCAGTTCTTC.

The V call is TRBV6-6, the J call TRBJ2-5, with D maybe TRBD1 (5 bases). The CDR3 loop spans 14 amino acids. Germline CDR1 MNHNY, CDR2 SVGAGI (reference sequence). V was clipped by 7 bases and J by 1 base, with 13 bases between them. This CDR3 reads CASTTQGRQETQYF. Here the CDR3 DNA reads TGTGCCAGCACTACCCAGGGCCGCCAAGAGACCCAGTACTTC.

V is TRBV4-3 and J is TRBJ2-2; D is ambiguous. V was trimmed by 0 bases and J by 4 bases, leaving 9 bases between them. The CDR3 loop spans 15 amino acids. Germline lookup yields CDR1 LGHNA and CDR2 YSLEER. CDR3 protein: CASSQDLAATGELFF. The CDR3 DNA is TGCGCCAGCAGCCAAGATTTGGCGGCCACCGGGGAGCTGTTTTTT.

This clone was observed a few times. CDR3 amino acids: CASTSEGYGYTF. The CDR3 nucleotides are TGTGCCAGCACCTCCGAGGGTTATGGCTACACCTTC. This chain links TRBV7-9 with TRBJ1-2, with D uncertain. The CDR3 runs to 12 residues. Between the trimmed V and J ends, which lost 7 bases and 5 bases, there was a span of 11 bases. From germline, CDR1 is SEHNR and CDR2 FQNEAQ (reference sequence).

The chain links TRBV27 to TRBJ1-2; D is uncertain. The CDR3 is made up of 13 amino acids. The V gene's germline CDR1 is MNHEY and CDR2 SMNVEV (reference sequence). V was pared by 1 base and J by 6 bases, with 9 bases between. In DNA, the CDR3 is TGTGCCAGCAGTTTATGGGCGGGAGATGGCTACACCTTC. This gives the protein CASSLWAGDGYTF.

This clone was detected ten times or more. The chain recombines TRBV4-3 with TRBJ2-1; D unresolved. V was cut by 0 bases and J by 7 bases, with 7 bases left in between. Germline CDR1 and CDR2: LGHNA and YSLEER. There are 13 residues in the CDR3. CDR3 coding DNA: TGCGCCAGCAGCCAAGAGACAATTAATGAGCAGTTCTTC. Translated, it gives CASSQETINEQFF.

V gene TRBV23-1 combines with J gene TRBJ2-3; 7 nucleotides align to TRBD2. TRBV23-1 is an ORF, and what it does is uncertain. J lost 1 base, V lost 7 bases, and 11 bases had no gene match. The CDR3 loop spans 16 amino acids. CDR3 sequence (DNA): TGCGCCAGCACCCCATCCCTAGCGGTCCGCACAGATACGCAGTATTTT. Translating it yields CASTPSLAVRTDTQYF.

The genes are TRBV19 and TRBJ2-1, with a possible D match to TRBD2 (6 bases). Trimming stripped 6 bases from V and 7 bases from J, with 16 bases between. The germline CDR1 and CDR2 sequences are LNHDA and SQIVND (reference sequence). There are 14 residues in the CDR3. DNA for the CDR3: TGTGCCAGTAGCTCGGGACTGAAAAATAATGAGCAGTTCTTC. Its translation is CASSSGLKNNEQFF. Full variable domain (remainder filled in from reference TRBV19 and TRBJ2-1): DGGITQSPKYLFRKEGQNVTLSCEQNLNHDAMYWYRQDPGQGLRLIYYSQIVNDFQKGDIAEGYSVSREKKESFPLTVTSAQKNPTAFYLCASSSGLKNNEQFFGPGTRLTVL.

The chain links TRBV4-3 to TRBJ2-1, with TRBD2 matching over 15 bases. Germline CDR1 reads LGHNA; CDR2 reads YSLEER. Trimming cost V 5 bases and J 8 bases; bases outside gene matches: 7. The CDR3 consists of 16 residues. The CDR3 sequence: CASSIGLAGGPDEQFF. DNA of the CDR3: TGCGCCAGCAGCATCGGACTAGCGGGGGGGCCGGATGAGCAGTTCTTC.

This clone was recorded once. This sequence joins TRBV11-3 and TRBJ1-1; D remains unclear. This CDR3 has 13 residues. V dropped 2 bases and J dropped 0 bases, with 4 bases sitting between them. In germline, CDR1 is SGHNT, CDR2 YENEEA. In nucleotides, the CDR3 is TGTGCCAGCAGCTTACAGATGAACACTGAAGCTTTCTTT. Residues: CASSLQMNTEAFF.

A few counts support this clone. The chain links TRBV2 to TRBJ2-1; D is uncertain. Trimming removed 8 bases at V and 0 bases at J, with 5 bases between. Germline V lookup: CDR1 SNHLY, CDR2 FYNNEI. The CDR3 totals 12 residues. The CDR3 bases are TGTGCCAGCTGGAGCTCCTACAATGAGCAGTTCTTC. It yields the protein CASWSSYNEQFF.

The chain couples TRBV5-1 to TRBJ2-3, with 10 nucleotides matching TRBD2. Germline V lookup: CDR1 SGHRS, CDR2 YFSETQ. V lost 1 base and J lost 4; bases outside the gene matches: 3. The CDR3 extends over 15 amino acids. CDR3 DNA: TGCGCCAGCAGCTTGACTAGCGGGGTGGCAGATACGCAGTATTTT. This translates into CASSLTSGVADTQYF.

The CDR3 loop reads CASSSRGRQNTEAFF. CDR3 DNA sequence: TGTGCCAGCAGTTCTCGGGGACGGCAGAACACTGAAGCTTTCTTT. The chain carries TRBV28 and TRBJ1-1, with D perhaps TRBD1 (5 bases). The CDR3 covers 15 residues. Trimming took 4 bases from V and 1 from J, leaving 13 bases between them. The germline CDR1 and CDR2 sequences are MDHEN and SYDVKM.